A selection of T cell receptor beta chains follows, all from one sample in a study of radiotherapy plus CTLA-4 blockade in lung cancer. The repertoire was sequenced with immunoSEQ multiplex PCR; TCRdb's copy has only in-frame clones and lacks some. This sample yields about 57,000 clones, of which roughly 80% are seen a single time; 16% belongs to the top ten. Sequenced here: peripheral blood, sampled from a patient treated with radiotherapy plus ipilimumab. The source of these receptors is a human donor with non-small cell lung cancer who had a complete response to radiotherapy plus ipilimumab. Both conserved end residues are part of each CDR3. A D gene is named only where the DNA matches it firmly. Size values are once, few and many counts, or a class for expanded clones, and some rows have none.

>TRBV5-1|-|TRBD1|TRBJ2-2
CASSTADREDTGELFF
TGCGCCAGCAGCACAGCGGACAGGGAGGACACCGGGGAGCTGTTTTTT
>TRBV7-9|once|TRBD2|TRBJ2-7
CASSPTWTSGAYEQYF
TGTGCCAGCAGCCCAACATGGACTAGCGGGGCCTACGAGCAGTACTTC
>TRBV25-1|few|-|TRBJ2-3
CASSVSAGPTDTQYF
TGTGCCAGCAGTGTATCAGCGGGCCCCACAGATACGCAGTATTTT
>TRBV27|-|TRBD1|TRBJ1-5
CASSPSGTGVDQPQHF
TGTGCCAGCAGCCCCTCCGGGACAGGGGTCGATCAGCCCCAGCATTTT
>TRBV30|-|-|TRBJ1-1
CAWSVRTYNTEAFF
TGTGCCTGGAGTGTACGAACATACAACACTGAAGCTTTCTTT
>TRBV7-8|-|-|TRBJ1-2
CASSLTLGQSVYYGYTF
TGTGCCAGCAGCTTAACCCTCGGACAGTCGGTCTACTATGGCTACACCTTC
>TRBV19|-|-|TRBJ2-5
CASRSGTQETQYF
TGTGCCAGTAGAAGCGGGACACAAGAGACCCAGTACTTC
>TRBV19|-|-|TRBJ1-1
CASSIVTGTEAFF
TGTGCCAGTAGTATAGTTACCGGGACTGAAGCTTTCTTT
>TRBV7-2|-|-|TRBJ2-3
CASSLAGGRADTQYF
TGTGCCAGCAGCTTAGCGGGGGGGCGGGCAGATACGCAGTATTTT
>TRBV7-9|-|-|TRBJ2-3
CASSLGLALDSTDTQYF
TGTGCCAGCAGCTTAGGGTTAGCCCTAGACAGCACAGATACGCAGTATTTT
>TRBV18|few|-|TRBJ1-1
CASSQVNTEAFF
TGTGCCAGCTCGCAGGTGAACACTGAAGCTTTCTTT
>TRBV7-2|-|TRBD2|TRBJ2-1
CASSRTFNRGGSYNEQFF
TGTGCCAGCAGCCGCACCTTTAACCGGGGGGGGTCCTACAATGAGCAGTTCTTC
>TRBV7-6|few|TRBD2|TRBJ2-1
CASSLQRTSGGAEGQFF
TGTGCCAGCAGCTTACAGAGGACTAGCGGGGGGGCGGAGGGGCAGTTCTTC
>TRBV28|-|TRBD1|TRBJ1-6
CASSLGTGGRNSPLHF
TGTGCCAGCAGTTTAGGGACAGGGGGTAGGAATTCACCCCTCCACTTT
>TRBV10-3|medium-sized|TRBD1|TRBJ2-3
CATTEGGPTDTQYF
TGTGCCACGACCGAAGGGGGCCCCACAGATACGCAGTATTTT
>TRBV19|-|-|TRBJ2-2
CASKEGPVNTGELFF
TGTGCCAGTAAAGAGGGTCCGGTAAACACCGGGGAGCTGTTTTTT
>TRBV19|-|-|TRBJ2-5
CASSIGGYQETQYF
TGTGCCAGTAGTATAGGAGGATATCAAGAGACCCAGTACTTC
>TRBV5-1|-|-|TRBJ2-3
CASSLGDITDTQYF
TGCGCCAGCAGCTTGGGGGACATCACAGATACGCAGTATTTT
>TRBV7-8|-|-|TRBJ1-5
CASSDRSHQPQHF
TGTGCCAGCAGCGACAGGAGTCATCAGCCCCAGCATTTT
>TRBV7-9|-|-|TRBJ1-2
CASSPPGEEGYTF
TGTGCCAGCAGCCCTCCGGGGGAGGAAGGCTACACCTTC
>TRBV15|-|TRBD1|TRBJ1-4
CATRHLGQGVMGEKLFF
TGTGCCACCAGGCACCTGGGACAGGGGGTCATGGGCGAAAAACTGTTTTTT
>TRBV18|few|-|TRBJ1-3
CASSPAGDTGNTIYF
TGTGCCAGCTCACCGGCGGGGGACACTGGAAACACCATATATTTT
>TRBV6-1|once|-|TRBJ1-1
CASSAINQEAFF
TGTGCCAGCAGTGCAATTAACCAGGAAGCTTTCTTT
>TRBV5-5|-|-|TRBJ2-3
CASSLAAGGTDTQYF
TGTGCCAGCAGCTTGGCCGCCGGGGGAACAGATACGCAGTATTTT
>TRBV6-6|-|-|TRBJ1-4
CASSYPRQIFNEKLFF
TGTGCCAGCAGTTACCCAAGACAGATTTTCAATGAAAAACTGTTTTTT
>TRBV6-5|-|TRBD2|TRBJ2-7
CASSSSGGPYEQYF
TGTGCCAGCAGTTCTAGCGGGGGCCCGTACGAGCAGTACTTC
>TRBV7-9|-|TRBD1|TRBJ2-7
CASSLETGISEQYF
TGTGCCAGCAGCTTAGAGACAGGGATCAGCGAGCAGTACTTC
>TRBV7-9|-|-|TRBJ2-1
CASSLSPGNVINEQFF
TGTGCCAGCAGCCTTAGCCCCGGGAATGTTATCAATGAGCAGTTCTTC